This is a list of T cell receptor beta chains from one sample in a study of T cells in localized non-small cell lung cancer. Assay: immunoSEQ multiplex PCR; the TCRdb copy retains only in-frame clones and omits some. The table has 45,000 to 55,000 clones, roughly 77% seen once. This specimen was peripheral blood, taken before any cancer treatment. The receptor source for this set is a man aged 35 to 69 with stage I squamous cell lung carcinoma. Both conserved end residues are part of each CDR3. The order of the fields is clone size, V gene, J gene, D gene, CDR3 protein, CDR3 DNA. D genes are given only for firm matches. Size tells how often a clone was seen (once, few, many) or the class of an expanded clone, and some rows leave it out.

clone size: -
V gene: TRBV10-3
J gene: TRBJ2-1
D gene: -
CDR3 protein: CAISESVTGGVNEQFF
CDR3 DNA: TGTGCCATCAGTGAGTCGGTGACAGGAGGGGTTAATGAGCAGTTCTTC

clone size: -
V gene: TRBV6-4
J gene: TRBJ2-7
D gene: TRBD1
CDR3 protein: CASSDARDRGRYEQYF
CDR3 DNA: TGTGCCAGCAGTGACGCCCGGGACAGGGGAAGGTACGAGCAGTACTTC

clone size: -
V gene: TRBV19
J gene: TRBJ1-5
D gene: TRBD1
CDR3 protein: CASLNRGGQPQHF
CDR3 DNA: TGTGCCAGTCTTAACAGGGGCGGTCAGCCCCAGCATTTT

clone size: -
V gene: TRBV6-5
J gene: TRBJ1-4
D gene: TRBD1
CDR3 protein: CASSRQGGEKLFF
CDR3 DNA: TGTGCCAGCAGTCGACAGGGGGGAGAAAAACTGTTTTTT

clone size: -
V gene: TRBV4-2
J gene: TRBJ2-3
D gene: TRBD2
CDR3 protein: CASSLETSGTDTQYF
CDR3 DNA: TGTGCCAGCAGCTTGGAGACTAGCGGCACAGATACGCAGTATTTT

clone size: -
V gene: TRBV29-1
J gene: TRBJ2-2
D gene: -
CDR3 protein: CSVTLWTPEKAGELFF
CDR3 DNA: TGCAGCGTGACCTTGTGGACTCCAGAGAAGGCCGGGGAGCTGTTTTTT

clone size: -
V gene: TRBV5-6
J gene: TRBJ1-2
D gene: -
CDR3 protein: CASSPPGFYGYTF
CDR3 DNA: TGTGCCAGCAGCCCCCCAGGCTTCTATGGCTACACCTTC

clone size: -
V gene: TRBV11-2
J gene: TRBJ2-1
D gene: -
CDR3 protein: CASTSGAGNEQFF
CDR3 DNA: TGTGCCAGCACCTCCGGTGCGGGGAATGAGCAGTTCTTC

clone size: few
V gene: TRBV6-1
J gene: TRBJ2-1
D gene: TRBD1
CDR3 protein: CASDAGQGANEQFF
CDR3 DNA: TGTGCCTCCGACGCGGGACAGGGGGCAAATGAGCAGTTCTTC

clone size: -
V gene: TRBV19
J gene: TRBJ1-3
D gene: -
CDR3 protein: CATWDRSSGNTIYF
CDR3 DNA: TGTGCCACCTGGGACCGCTCCTCTGGAAACACCATATATTTT

clone size: once
V gene: TRBV9
J gene: TRBJ2-2
D gene: -
CDR3 protein: CASSVAGGRGKLFF
CDR3 DNA: TGTGCCAGCAGCGTAGCTGGAGGCAGGGGTAAACTGTTTTTT

clone size: -
V gene: TRBV6-5
J gene: TRBJ1-3
D gene: TRBD1
CDR3 protein: CASKIQGISGNTIYF
CDR3 DNA: TGTGCCAGCAAGATACAGGGGATCTCTGGAAACACCATATATTTT

clone size: once
V gene: TRBV4-3
J gene: TRBJ2-3
D gene: TRBD1
CDR3 protein: CASSQLNSGTGLKRDTQYF
CDR3 DNA: TGCGCCAGCAGCCAATTAAATTCCGGGACAGGATTAAAGCGGGATACGCAGTATTTT

clone size: few
V gene: TRBV28
J gene: TRBJ1-2
D gene: -
CDR3 protein: CASSLIMGGYTF
CDR3 DNA: TGTGCCAGCAGTTTAATAATGGGTGGCTACACCTTC